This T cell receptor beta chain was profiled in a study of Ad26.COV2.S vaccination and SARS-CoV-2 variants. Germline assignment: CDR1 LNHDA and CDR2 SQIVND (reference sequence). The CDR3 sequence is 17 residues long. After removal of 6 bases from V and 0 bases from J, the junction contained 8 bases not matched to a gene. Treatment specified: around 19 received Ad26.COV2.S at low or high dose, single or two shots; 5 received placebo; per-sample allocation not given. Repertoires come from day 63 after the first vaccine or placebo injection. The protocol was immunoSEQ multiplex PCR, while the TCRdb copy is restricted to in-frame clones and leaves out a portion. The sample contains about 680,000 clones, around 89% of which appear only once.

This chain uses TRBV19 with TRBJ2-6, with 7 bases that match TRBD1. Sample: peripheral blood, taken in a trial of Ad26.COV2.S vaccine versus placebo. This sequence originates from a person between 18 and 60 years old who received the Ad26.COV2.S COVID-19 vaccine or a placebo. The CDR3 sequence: CASRTGSPFSGANVLTF. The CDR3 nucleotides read TGTGCCAGTAGGACAGGGTCCCCCTTCTCTGGGGCCAACGTCCTGACTTTC.